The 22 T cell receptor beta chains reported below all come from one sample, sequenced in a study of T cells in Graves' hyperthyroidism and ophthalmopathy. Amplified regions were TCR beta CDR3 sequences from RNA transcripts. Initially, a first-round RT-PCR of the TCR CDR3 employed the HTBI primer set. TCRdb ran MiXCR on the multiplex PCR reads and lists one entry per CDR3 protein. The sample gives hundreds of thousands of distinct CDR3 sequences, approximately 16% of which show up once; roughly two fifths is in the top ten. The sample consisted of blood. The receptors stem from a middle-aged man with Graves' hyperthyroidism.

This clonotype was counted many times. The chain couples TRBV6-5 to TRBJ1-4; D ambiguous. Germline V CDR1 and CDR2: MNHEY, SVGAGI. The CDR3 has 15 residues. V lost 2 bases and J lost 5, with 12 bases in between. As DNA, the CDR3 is TGTGCCAGCAGTTACAATGAGGCGAACAATGAAAAACTGTTTTTT. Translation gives CASSYNEANNEKLFF.

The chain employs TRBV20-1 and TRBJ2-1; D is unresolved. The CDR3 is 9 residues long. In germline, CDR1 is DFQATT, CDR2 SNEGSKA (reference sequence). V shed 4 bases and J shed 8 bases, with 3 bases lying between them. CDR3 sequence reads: CSATYEQFF. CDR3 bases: TGCAGTGCTACGTATGAGCAGTTCTTC.

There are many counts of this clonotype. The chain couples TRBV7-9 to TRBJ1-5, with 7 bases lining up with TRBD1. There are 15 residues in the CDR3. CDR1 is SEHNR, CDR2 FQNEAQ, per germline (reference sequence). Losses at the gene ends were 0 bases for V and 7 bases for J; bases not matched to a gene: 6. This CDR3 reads CASSLAKGAGQPQHF. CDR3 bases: TGTGCCAGCAGCTTAGCGAAGGGGGCTGGGCAGCCCCAGCATTTT. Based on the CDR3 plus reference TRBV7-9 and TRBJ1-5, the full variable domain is DTGVSQNPRHKITKRGQNVTFRCDPISEHNRLYWYRQTLGQGPEFLTYFQNEAQLEKSRLLSDRFSAERPKGSFSTLEIQRTEQGDSAMYLCASSLAKGAGQPQHFGDGTRLSIL.

CDR3 region: CSAASGGATEQYF. In DNA form, the CDR3 reads TGCAGTGCCGCCAGCGGGGGGGCCACCGAGCAGTACTTC. The chain uses TRBV20-1 and TRBJ2-7; 10 bases match TRBD2. The CDR3 sequence is 13 residues long. CDR1 and CDR2 from the germline V gene are DFQATT and SNEGSKA (reference sequence). The junction had 8 bases not matched to a gene; V was cut back by 6 bases and J by 6 bases.

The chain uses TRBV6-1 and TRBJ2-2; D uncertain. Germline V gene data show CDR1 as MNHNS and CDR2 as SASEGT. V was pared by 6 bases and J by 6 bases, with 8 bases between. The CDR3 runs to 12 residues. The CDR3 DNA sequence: TGTGCCAGCAGGTCTCAGGCCGGGGAGCTGTTTTTT. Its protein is CASRSQAGELFF.

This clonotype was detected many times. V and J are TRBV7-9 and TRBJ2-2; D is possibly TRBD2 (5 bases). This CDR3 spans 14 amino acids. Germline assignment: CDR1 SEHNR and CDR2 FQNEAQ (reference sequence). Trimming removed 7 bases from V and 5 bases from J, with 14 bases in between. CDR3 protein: CASTGVQGTGELFF. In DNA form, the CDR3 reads TGTGCCAGCACCGGGGTTCAAGGGACCGGGGAGCTGTTTTTT.

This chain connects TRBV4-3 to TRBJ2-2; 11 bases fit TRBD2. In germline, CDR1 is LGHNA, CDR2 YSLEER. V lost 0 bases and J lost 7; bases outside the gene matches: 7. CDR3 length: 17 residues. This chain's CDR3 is CASSQDGTSGGNGELFF. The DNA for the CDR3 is TGCGCCAGCAGCCAAGATGGGACTAGCGGAGGGAACGGGGAGCTGTTTTTT.

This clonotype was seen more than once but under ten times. For the CDR3, the DNA is TGTGCCTGGAGTTCCGGTAGTGGGAAGACCCAGTACTTC. This gives the protein CAWSSGSGKTQYF. The chain uses TRBV30 and TRBJ2-5; D is unresolved. Germline V CDR1 and CDR2: GTSNPN, SVGIG (reference sequence). Trimming took off 2 bases at V and 6 bases at J, with 13 bases between the two ends. The CDR3 extends over 13 amino acids.

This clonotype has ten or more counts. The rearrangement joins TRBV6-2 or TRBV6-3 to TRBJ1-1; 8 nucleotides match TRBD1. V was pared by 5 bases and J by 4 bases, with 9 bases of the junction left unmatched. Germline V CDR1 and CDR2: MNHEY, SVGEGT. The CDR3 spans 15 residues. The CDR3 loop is CASSEWTGKATEAFF. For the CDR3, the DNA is TGTGCCAGCAGTGAATGGACAGGGAAAGCCACTGAAGCTTTCTTT.

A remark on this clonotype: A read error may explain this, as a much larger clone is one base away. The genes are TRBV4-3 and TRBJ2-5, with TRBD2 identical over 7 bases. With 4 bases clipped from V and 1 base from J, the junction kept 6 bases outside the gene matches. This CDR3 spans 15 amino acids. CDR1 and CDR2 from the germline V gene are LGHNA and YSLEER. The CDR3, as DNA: TGCGCCAGCAGCCCCCAAGCGGGGAGCCAAGAGACCCAGTACTTC. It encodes CASSPQAGSQETQYF.

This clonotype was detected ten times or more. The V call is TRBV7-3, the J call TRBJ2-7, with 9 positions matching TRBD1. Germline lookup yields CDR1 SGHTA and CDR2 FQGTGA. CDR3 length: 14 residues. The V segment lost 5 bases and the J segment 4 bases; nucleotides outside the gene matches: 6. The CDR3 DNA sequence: TGTGCCAGCAGCCCAGGGGGACAGGGTTACGAGCAGTACTTC. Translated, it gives CASSPGGQGYEQYF.

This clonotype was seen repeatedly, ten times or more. The CDR3 nucleotides are TGTGCCAGCAGCTTGAGCCTGACGGATCAAGAGACCCAGTACTTC. As protein: CASSLSLTDQETQYF. V and J are TRBV5-5 and TRBJ2-5, with D uncertain. V was shortened by 1 base and J by 2 bases, with 12 bases between the two germline ends. Germline lookup yields CDR1 SGHKS and CDR2 YYEKEE (reference sequence). The CDR3 is 15 amino acids.

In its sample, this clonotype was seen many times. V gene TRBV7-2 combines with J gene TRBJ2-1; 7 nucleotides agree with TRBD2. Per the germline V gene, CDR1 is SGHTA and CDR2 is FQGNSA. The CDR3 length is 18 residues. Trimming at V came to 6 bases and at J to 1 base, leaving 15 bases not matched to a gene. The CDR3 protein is CASSLMWGAGSSYNEQFF. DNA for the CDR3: TGTGCCAGCAGTCTAATGTGGGGAGCGGGGTCGTCCTACAATGAGCAGTTCTTC. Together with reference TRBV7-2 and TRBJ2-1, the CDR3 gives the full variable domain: GAGVSQSPSNKVTEKGKDVELRCDPISGHTALYWYRQSLGQGLEFLIYFQGNSAPDKSGLPSDRFSAERTGGSVSTLTIQRTQQEDSAVYLCASSLMWGAGSSYNEQFFGPGTRLTVL.

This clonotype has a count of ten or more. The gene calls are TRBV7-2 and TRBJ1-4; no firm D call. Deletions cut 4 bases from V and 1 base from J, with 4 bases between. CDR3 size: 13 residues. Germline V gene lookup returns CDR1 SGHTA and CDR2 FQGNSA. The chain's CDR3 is CASSSGTNEKLFF. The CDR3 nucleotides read TGTGCCAGCAGCTCCGGAACTAATGAAAAACTGTTTTTT.

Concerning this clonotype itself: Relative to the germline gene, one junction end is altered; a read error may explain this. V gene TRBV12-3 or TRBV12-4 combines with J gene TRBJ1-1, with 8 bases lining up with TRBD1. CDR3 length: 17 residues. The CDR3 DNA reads TGTGCCACCCTAACAGGGTCCGCGGACAGGGCTAGGACTGACGCTTTCTTT. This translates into CATLTGSADRARTDAFF.

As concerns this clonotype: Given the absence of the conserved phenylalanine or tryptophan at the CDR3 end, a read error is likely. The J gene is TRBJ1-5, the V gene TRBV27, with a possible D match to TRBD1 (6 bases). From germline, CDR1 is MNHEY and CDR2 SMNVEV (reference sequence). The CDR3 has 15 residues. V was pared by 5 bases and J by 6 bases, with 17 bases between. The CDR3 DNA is TGTGCCAGCAGTAAGGTTTGGGGGGCCGGTCAGCCCCAGCATCTT. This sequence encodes CASSKVWGAGQPQHL.

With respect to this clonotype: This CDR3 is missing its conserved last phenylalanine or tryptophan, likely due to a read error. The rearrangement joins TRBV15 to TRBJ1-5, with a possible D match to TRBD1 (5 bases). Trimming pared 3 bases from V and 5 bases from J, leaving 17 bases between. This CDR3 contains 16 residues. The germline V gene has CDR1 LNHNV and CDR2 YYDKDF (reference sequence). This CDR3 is CATSRGGDGTYQPQHV. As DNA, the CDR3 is TGTGCCACCAGCAGGGGGGGAGACGGAACGTATCAGCCCCAGCATGTT.

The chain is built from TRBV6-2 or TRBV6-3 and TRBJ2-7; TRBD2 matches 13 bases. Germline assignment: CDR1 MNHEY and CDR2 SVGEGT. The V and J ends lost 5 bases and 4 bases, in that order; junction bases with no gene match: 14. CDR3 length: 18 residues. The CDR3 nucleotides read TGTGCCAGCAGTCCCTCCACTAGCGGGGGGGCAATGAGTTACGAGCAGTACTTC. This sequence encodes CASSPSTSGGAMSYEQYF.

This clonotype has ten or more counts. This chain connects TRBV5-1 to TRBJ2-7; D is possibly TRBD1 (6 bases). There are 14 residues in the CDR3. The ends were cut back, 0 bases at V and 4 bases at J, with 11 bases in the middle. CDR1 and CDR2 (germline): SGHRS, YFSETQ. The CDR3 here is CASSLEWGPYEQYF. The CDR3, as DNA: TGCGCCAGCAGCTTGGAGTGGGGGCCATACGAGCAGTACTTC.

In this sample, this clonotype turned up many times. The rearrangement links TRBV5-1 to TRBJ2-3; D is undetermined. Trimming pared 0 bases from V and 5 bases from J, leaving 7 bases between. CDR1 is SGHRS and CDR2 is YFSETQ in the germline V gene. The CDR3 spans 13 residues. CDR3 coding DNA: TGCGCCAGCAGCTTGGAGCCGGAAGATACGCAGTATTTT. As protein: CASSLEPEDTQYF.

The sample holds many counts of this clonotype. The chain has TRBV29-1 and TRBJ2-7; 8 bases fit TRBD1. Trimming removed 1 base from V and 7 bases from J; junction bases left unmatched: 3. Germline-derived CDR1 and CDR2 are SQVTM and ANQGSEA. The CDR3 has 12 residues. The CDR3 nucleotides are TGCAGCGTTGAAGGACAGGGGAGTGAGCAGTACTTC. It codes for CSVEGQGSEQYF.

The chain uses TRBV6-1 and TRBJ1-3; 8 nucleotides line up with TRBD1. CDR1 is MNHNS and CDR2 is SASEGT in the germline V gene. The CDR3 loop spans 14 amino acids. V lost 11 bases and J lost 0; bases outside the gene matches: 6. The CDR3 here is CAVRGPDSGNTIYF. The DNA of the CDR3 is TGTGCCGTCAGGGGGCCGGACTCTGGAAACACCATATATTTT.